The next 17 T cell receptor beta chains were all read from a single sample in a study of CD8+CD57+ T cells in acquired aplastic anemia. Sequencing involved patients with CD8+CD57+ cell expansion previously shown by flow cytometry. Genomic DNA provided the template from which TCR beta VDJ and CDR3 profiles were obtained. TCRdb redid the calling of the reads with MiXCR, one entry per CDR3 protein. The sample shows about 58,000 distinct CDR3 sequences, approximately 50% of them seen only once. Specimen: sorted CD4+, CD8+, or CD8+CD57+ T cells (not recorded which) from PBMCs. Receptors originate from a human donor with aplastic anemia.

This clonotype was seen at least ten times. The chain employs TRBV7-6 and TRBJ2-3; maybe TRBD2 (6 bases). This CDR3 spans 15 amino acids. Germline values: CDR1 SGHVS, CDR2 FNYEAQ. Trimming stripped 1 base from V and 2 bases from J, with 10 bases between. In DNA, the CDR3 is TGTGCCAGCAGCTTAGGAGGACTATACACAGATACGCAGTATTTT. Encoded protein: CASSLGGLYTDTQYF.

This chain links TRBV24-1 with TRBJ2-5; weak D call: TRBD1 (6 bases). CDR3 length equals 15 residues. The germline V and J ends were trimmed by 0 bases and 4 bases, with 11 bases remaining between them. Germline V gene lookup returns CDR1 KGHDR and CDR2 SFDVKD. CDR3 sequence reads: CATSDLNRDGETQYF. The CDR3 region has the DNA TGTGCCACCAGTGATTTGAACAGGGATGGAGAGACCCAGTACTTC.

The V and J genes are TRBV10-3 and TRBJ2-6; a weak D match, TRBD2 (6 bases). Germline V gene sequence: CDR1 ENHRY, CDR2 SYGVKD. This CDR3 comprises 18 residues. The V end was cut by 5 bases, the J end by 0 bases, with 17 bases between. The CDR3 protein is CAISRDGGSISGANVLTF. CDR3 DNA sequence: TGTGCCATCAGTCGTGACGGAGGGAGCATCTCTGGGGCCAACGTCCTGACTTTC.

This clonotype was seen ten or more times. The chain is built from TRBV7-6 and TRBJ1-1; 7 nucleotides align to TRBD1. CDR3 length equals 16 residues. V dropped 5 bases and J dropped 1; count of bases not matched to a gene: 10. Per germline, CDR1 SGHVS and CDR2 FNYEAQ. CDR3 nucleotides: TGTGCCAGCAGCCTCCAGGGGGGGGTGGCGAACACTGAAGCTTTCTTT. Amino acid sequence: CASSLQGGVANTEAFF.

This chain joins TRBV20-1 and TRBJ1-1, with D hard to call. This CDR3 comprises 13 residues. From germline, CDR1 is DFQATT and CDR2 SNEGSKA (reference sequence). Trimming pared 5 bases from V and 0 bases from J, leaving 10 bases between. CDR3 DNA sequence: TGCAGTGCTTCGGACGGCTTGAACACTGAAGCTTTCTTT. It yields the protein CSASDGLNTEAFF.

The chain employs TRBV4-2 and TRBJ1-6, with D possibly matching TRBD1 (5 bases). Per the germline V gene, CDR1 is LGHNA and CDR2 is YNFKEQ. The CDR3 runs 14 residues. Trimming took off 4 bases at V and 8 bases at J, with 12 bases between the two ends. CDR3 coding DNA: TGTGCCAGCAGCCCCCGGGGGGAGGATTCACCCCTCCACTTT. This sequence encodes CASSPRGEDSPLHF.

The rearrangement joins TRBV5-4 to TRBJ1-2, with 9 bases aligning to TRBD1. The CDR3 is made up of 14 amino acids. Germline trimming cut 4 bases from V and 3 bases from J; bases unmatched to any gene: 4. Germline V lookup: CDR1 SGHNT, CDR2 YYREEE (reference sequence). Here the CDR3 reads CASSRGDRDYGYTF. The CDR3 bases are TGTGCCAGCAGCAGGGGGGACAGGGACTATGGCTACACCTTC.

This clonotype was detected once. This chain links TRBV2 with TRBJ1-1, with 10 bases that match TRBD1. Germline lookup yields CDR1 SNHLY and CDR2 FYNNEI. Germline trimming cut 6 bases from V and 4 bases from J; bases unmatched to any gene: 8. CDR3 size: 15 residues. CDR3: CASSLTGGGITEAFF. CDR3 bases: TGTGCCAGCAGCTTGACAGGGGGCGGTATCACTGAAGCTTTCTTT.

The chain employs TRBV7-8 and TRBJ1-2; the D is unclear. CDR1 and CDR2 from the germline V gene are SGHVS and FQNEAQ. The V gene lost 5 bases and the J gene lost 5 bases, with 12 bases spanning the gap. CDR3 length: 13 amino acids. In DNA, the CDR3 is TGTGCCAGCAGCCTCTGGGATCCTTATGGCTACACCTTC. Translation: CASSLWDPYGYTF.

The CDR3, as DNA: TGTGCCAGCAGTGAAACTAGCGTAGGGTTCTACGAGCAGTACTTC. Its translation: CASSETSVGFYEQYF. The J gene is TRBJ2-7, the V gene TRBV2; 7 bases agree with TRBD2. V dropped 2 bases and J dropped 3; count of bases not matched to a gene: 7. The CDR3 runs to 15 residues. The germline gives CDR1 SNHLY, CDR2 FYNNEI.

The J gene is TRBJ2-7, the V gene TRBV5-1, with a possible D match to TRBD1 (6 bases). This CDR3 has 15 residues. CDR1 and CDR2 (germline): SGHRS, YFSETQ. The V end was cut by 1 base, the J end by 0 bases, with 11 bases between. The CDR3 loop reads CASSLFDRISYEQYF. The CDR3 nucleotides read TGCGCCAGCAGCTTGTTTGACAGGATCTCCTACGAGCAGTACTTC.

As to this clonotype: In this CDR3 the conserved last residue, phenylalanine or tryptophan, is missing, so a read error is likely. The rearrangement links TRBV5-1 to TRBJ1-6; 7 nucleotides agree with TRBD1. With V trimmed by 1 base and J by 7 bases, 2 bases remained unmatched. The CDR3 loop spans 14 amino acids. CDR1 is SGHRS, CDR2 YFSETQ, per germline. As DNA, the CDR3 is TGCGCCAGCAGCTTGCAACAGGGGAATTCACCCCTCCACTCT. This encodes CASSLQQGNSPLHS.

This clonotype was detected once. The chain is built from TRBV2 and TRBJ2-7, with D hard to call. This CDR3 is 15 amino acids long. The V gene's germline CDR1 is SNHLY and CDR2 FYNNEI. For the CDR3, the DNA is TGTGCAGTAAGAGGTGGACCCCTCTCCCTACCCGAGCAGTACTTC. This encodes CAVRGGPLSLPEQYF. Full variable domain (outside the CDR3, taken from reference TRBV2 and TRBJ2-7): EPEVTQTPSHQVTQMGQEVILRCVPISNHLYFYWYRQILGQKVEFLVSFYNNEISEKSEIFDDQFSVERPDGSNFTLKIRSTKLEDSAMYFCAVRGGPLSLPEQYFGPGTRLTVT.

The V call is TRBV25-1, the J call TRBJ2-5, with D tentatively TRBD2 (5 bases). With 1 base removed from V and 1 base from J, the gap between germline ends came to 10 bases. Germline lookup yields CDR1 MGHDK and CDR2 SYGVNS. There are 15 residues in the CDR3. DNA of the CDR3: TGTGCCAGCAGTGAATCAGCGGCGGTCCAAGAGACCCAGTACTTC. Translation: CASSESAAVQETQYF.

This chain's CDR3 is CSVAGAADQPQHF. For the CDR3, the DNA is TGCAGCGTTGCGGGGGCTGCCGATCAGCCCCAGCATTTT. The J gene is TRBJ1-5, the V gene TRBV29-1, with TRBD1 as a possible D gene (6 bases). There are 13 residues in the CDR3. Germline CDR1 and CDR2: SQVTM and ANQGSEA. V shed 4 bases and J shed 5 bases, with 12 bases lying between them.

The chain combines TRBV10-3 with TRBJ2-7; D perhaps matches TRBD2 (5 bases). Germline loops: CDR1 ENHRY, CDR2 SYGVKD. V was trimmed by 7 bases and J by 6 bases, leaving 16 bases between them. The CDR3 loop spans 13 amino acids. The CDR3 nucleotides read TGTGCCATCACGCAACCTGGGAGTAGCGAGCAGTACTTC. It specifies CAITQPGSSEQYF.

As DNA, the CDR3 is TGTGCCAGCAGCACCACAGATACGCAGTATTTT. Translating it yields CASSTTDTQYF. The gene calls are TRBV7-8 and TRBJ2-3; D not certain. In germline, CDR1 is SGHVS, CDR2 FQNEAQ. The CDR3 length is 11 residues. Trimming shortened V by 5 bases and J by 2 bases, and 2 bases separated the two germline ends.